The 17 T cell receptor beta chains in this list originate from one sample, sequenced in a study of T cell repertoires in cytomegalovirus infection. MiXCR, run by TCRdb on the reads, gives a single entry per CDR3 protein. The data contain about 770,000 distinct CDR3 sequences, 25% to 35% of them seen just once; the ten biggest clones take up roughly 14%. Their specific antigens are unknown. This specimen was cultured CD8+ T cells from PBMCs, taken from culture after CMV antigen stimulation. These receptor sequences come from a human donor in good health (CMV status not recorded). Some clones in this sample may be carry-over from other donors' samples.

The V gene is TRBV11-2, the J gene TRBJ1-4; no definite D call. This CDR3 region has 17 residues. Germline assignment: CDR1 SGHAT and CDR2 FQNNGV. Trimming left V 4 bases short and J 5 bases short, with 20 bases between. The CDR3 spells CASSSVDISIKNEKLFF. DNA for the CDR3: TGTGCCAGCAGCTCAGTAGATATCAGCATAAAAAATGAAAAACTGTTTTTT.

This chain connects TRBV4-3 to TRBJ1-2; D gene ambiguous. Trimming cost V 0 bases and J 6 bases, with 14 bases left between them. Germline V gene sequence: CDR1 LGHNA, CDR2 YSLEER. The CDR3 extends over 15 amino acids. The CDR3, as DNA: TGCGCCAGCAGCCAAGATCGGCTTCCTGAGGATGGCTACACCTTC. Translated: CASSQDRLPEDGYTF.

This clonotype was counted only a few times. CDR3 nucleotide sequence: TGTGCCAGCAGATGGACAGGTGCCACTGAAGCTTTCTTT. Its protein is CASRWTGATEAFF. This sequence joins TRBV7-9 and TRBJ1-1; 7 positions agree with TRBD1. CDR3 size: 13 residues. Per germline, CDR1 SEHNR and CDR2 FQNEAQ (reference sequence). With V trimmed by 6 bases and J by 4 bases, 5 bases remained unmatched.

There are many counts of this clonotype. V gene TRBV2 combines with J gene TRBJ2-7; 11 nucleotides agree with TRBD1. Germline V gene lookup returns CDR1 SNHLY and CDR2 FYNNEI. J lost 5 bases, V lost 9 bases, and 15 bases had no gene match. CDR3 length: 16 residues. The CDR3 loop is CASTGQGAATLHEQYF. CDR3 DNA sequence: TGTGCCAGTACTGGACAGGGGGCCGCCACTCTCCACGAGCAGTACTTC.

The table lists this clonotype with a few counts. The chain is built from TRBV12-3 or TRBV12-4 and TRBJ2-1; perhaps TRBD2 as D (7 bases). The CDR3 loop spans 15 amino acids. The V end lost 7 bases, the J end lost 7 bases, and 20 bases lay between the germline ends. CDR3 nucleotides: TGTGCCAGCACCATGGGGGGGGGGGCGTGGAATGAGCAGTTCTTC. Encoded protein: CASTMGGGAWNEQFF.

At least ten counts were recorded for this clonotype. The chain has TRBV28 and TRBJ2-2; D not certain. Trimming left V 8 bases short and J 7 bases short, with 14 bases between. This CDR3 has 13 residues. Looked up from germline, CDR1 is MDHEN and CDR2 is SYDVKM. CDR3 protein: CASDDMGGGELFF. The CDR3 nucleotides are TGTGCCAGCGACGATATGGGTGGCGGGGAGCTGTTTTTT.

This clonotype was detected a few times. The chain is built from TRBV10-3 and TRBJ2-3, with TRBD1 matching 12 bases. CDR1 is ENHRY, CDR2 SYGVKD, per germline. Trimming took 11 bases from V and 6 from J; bases not matched to a gene: 9. The CDR3 extends over 14 amino acids. The CDR3 DNA sequence: TGTGCCGCAGGGACAGGGGGCGTCGGGGATACGCAGTATTTT. Amino acids: CAAGTGGVGDTQYF.

This clonotype has more than one count but fewer than ten. The gene calls are TRBV9 and TRBJ1-2; tentative D call: TRBD1 (6 bases). V lost 3 bases and J 4 bases, leaving 16 bases between the germline ends. This CDR3 contains 15 residues. CDR1 and CDR2 (germline): SGDLS, YYNGEE. The DNA for the CDR3 is TGTGCCAGCAGCGAATTGACAGGTTCGGGCTATGGCTACACCTTC. It encodes CASSELTGSGYGYTF.

This clonotype came up many times. V and J are TRBV6-2 or TRBV6-3 and TRBJ2-1; D is uncertain. Germline CDR1 and CDR2: MNHEY and SVGEGT. The CDR3 runs to 15 residues. Deletions cut 3 bases from V and 7 bases from J, with 16 bases between. The CDR3 reads CASSYWTPVRNEQFF. CDR3 nucleotides: TGTGCCAGCAGTTATTGGACCCCAGTCAGGAATGAGCAGTTCTTC.

V usage is TRBV7-8 and J usage is TRBJ1-5, with D hard to call. Germline CDR1 reads SGHVS; CDR2 reads FQNEAQ. CDR3 length: 14 residues. Trimming took off 1 base at V and 6 bases at J, with 10 bases between the two ends. The CDR3 is CASSLGGGSQPQHF. Here the CDR3 DNA reads TGTGCCAGCAGCTTAGGCGGTGGGAGTCAGCCCCAGCATTTT.

The chain combines TRBV20-1 with TRBJ1-2; D possibly corresponds to TRBD1 (5 bases). Germline V CDR1 and CDR2: DFQATT, SNEGSKA (reference sequence). The CDR3 is made up of 12 amino acids. The CDR3: CTTASGSHGYTF. Here the CDR3 DNA reads TGCACGACAGCAAGTGGGAGTCATGGCTACACCTTC.

In this sample, this clonotype turned up many times. The V call is TRBV27, the J call TRBJ1-3; D perhaps matches TRBD1 (5 bases). The CDR3 runs to 14 residues. The V end was cut by 6 bases, the J end by 0 bases, with 9 bases between. The germline V gene encodes CDR1 MNHEY and CDR2 SMNVEV (reference sequence). CDR3 sequence reads: CASSLGVSGNTIYF. CDR3 nucleotides: TGTGCCAGCAGCTTGGGGGTCTCTGGAAACACCATATATTTT.

The rearrangement uses TRBV19 and TRBJ2-7; D uncertain. CDR1 is LNHDA, CDR2 SQIVND, per germline (reference sequence). Trimming shortened V by 3 bases and J by 0 bases, and 9 bases separated the two germline ends. The CDR3 consists of 14 residues. The CDR3 DNA reads TGTGCCAGTAGTATCGACGGCTACTCCTACGAGCAGTACTTC. It encodes CASSIDGYSYEQYF.

This sequence joins TRBV6-6 and TRBJ2-7; D not resolved. V shed 5 bases and J shed 0 bases, with 8 bases lying between them. CDR1 is MNHNY, CDR2 SVGAGI, per germline (reference sequence). This CDR3 contains 13 residues. The CDR3 DNA follows: TGTGCCAGCAGTCCCCGAGTCTCCTACGAGCAGTACGTC. Protein: CASSPRVSYEQYV.

The V and J genes are TRBV7-9 and TRBJ1-2; 8 bases agree with TRBD1. The germline V gene has CDR1 SEHNR and CDR2 FQNEAQ (reference sequence). The CDR3 consists of 17 residues. V lost 6 bases and J lost 2; bases outside the gene matches: 14. The CDR3 loop reads CASRGGQDFRFNYGYTF. The CDR3 DNA follows: TGTGCCAGCAGAGGGGGACAGGACTTTAGATTCAACTATGGCTACACCTTC.

This clonotype was found a few times. The V call is TRBV29-1, the J call TRBJ2-3; D unclear. CDR1 is SQVTM, CDR2 ANQGSEA, per germline. V was clipped by 0 bases and J by 4 bases, with 8 bases between them. The CDR3 has 13 amino acids. CDR3 sequence: CSVEEAEADTQYF. Here the CDR3 DNA reads TGCAGCGTTGAAGAGGCTGAGGCAGATACGCAGTATTTT.

The chain recombines TRBV6-5 with TRBJ2-2; no clear D gene. V lost 1 base, J lost 4 bases, and 7 bases lay in between. Per the germline V gene, CDR1 is MNHEY and CDR2 is SVGAGI. The CDR3 spans 14 residues. CDR3 DNA sequence: TGTGCCAGCAGTTACTTCAAGTCCACCGGGGAGCTGTTTTTT. Its protein product is CASSYFKSTGELFF.